The T cell receptor beta chain described here comes from a study of shared clonotypes between healthy human individuals. CD4+ cells yielded CD45RA+ naive and CD45RA-negative memory subsets. Method: immunoSEQ multiplex PCR; TCRdb's copy keeps in-frame clones and lacks some. The sample includes over a million clones, roughly 96% seen only once; the top ten take 1.2%. General study points: Sequencing depth was expected to influence donor clonotype sharing. Between a few donors, naive CD4 clonotypes were shared at a level of around 5.1%.

This clone was seen just once. Antigen: not known. The sequence was obtained from a man aged 25 to 40 in good health. What was sequenced was naive CD4+ T cells sorted from blood. Indicated subset: CD45RA+ positively selected.

The CDR3 sequence: CASSSGQSYGYTF. CDR3 in DNA: TGTGCCAGCAGTTCGGGACAGTCATATGGCTACACCTTC. This chain connects TRBV28 to TRBJ1-2; 7 bases map to TRBD1. The CDR3 sequence is 13 residues long. Germline loops: CDR1 MDHEN, CDR2 SYDVKM. The V and J ends lost 4 bases and 5 bases, in that order; junction bases with no gene match: 4.